The next 11 T cell receptor beta chains were all read from a single sample in a study of PD-1 blockade in classical Hodgkin lymphoma. The table came from immunoSEQ multiplex PCR; TCRdb's copy has only in-frame clones and leaves some out. Here the sample spans approximately 80,000 clones, under 90% being singletons. Each patient experienced a relapse that followed autologous stem cell transplantation, and brentuximab vedotin exposure varied. The material sequenced was peripheral blood mononuclear cells (PBMCs), taken at baseline. The receptors were gathered from a human donor with classical Hodgkin lymphoma.

The chain links TRBV18 to TRBJ2-1; TRBD1 matches at 8 bases. Germline V CDR1 and CDR2: KGHSH, LQKENI. Trimming cost V 3 bases and J 7 bases; bases outside gene matches: 2. The CDR3 length is 13 residues. The CDR3 loop reads CASSPNRGNEQFF. CDR3 DNA sequence: TGTGCCAGCTCACCGAACAGGGGGAATGAGCAGTTCTTC.

The chain employs TRBV2 and TRBJ2-7, with TRBD1 as a possible D gene (6 bases). There are 15 residues in the CDR3. Germline values: CDR1 SNHLY, CDR2 FYNNEI. V lost 3 bases to trimming and J lost 2 bases, with 14 bases between them. The DNA for the CDR3 is TGTGCCAGCAGTGAGCTTGGGGGCCTCGCCTACGAGCAGTACTTC. Its translation: CASSELGGLAYEQYF.

The chain has TRBV5-1 and TRBJ2-5, with 7 bases that match TRBD1. V lost 3 bases and J lost 5; bases outside the gene matches: 7. Germline V lookup: CDR1 SGHRS, CDR2 YFSETQ. CDR3 size: 14 residues. CDR3 nucleotides: TGCGCCAGCAGCTGGGGACAGAATATGGAGACCCAGTACTTC. The encoded protein is CASSWGQNMETQYF.

V usage is TRBV28 and J usage is TRBJ2-7, with D possibly TRBD2 on 6 matching bases. Germline loops: CDR1 MDHEN, CDR2 SYDVKM. The V and J ends lost 7 bases and 7 bases respectively, with 17 bases between them. The CDR3 is 13 residues long. The CDR3 nucleotides read TGTGCCAGCAAGGGAGGTGCCGAGGGGGAGCAGTACTTC. As protein: CASKGGAEGEQYF.

The rearrangement links TRBV2 to TRBJ2-5; D might be TRBD1 or TRBD2, each matching 5 bases. The CDR3 length is 15 residues. V was clipped by 1 base and J by 5 bases, with 14 bases between them. Germline lookup yields CDR1 SNHLY and CDR2 FYNNEI. DNA of the CDR3: TGTGCCAGCAGTGAAGGGGACCGTTTTCTGGAGACCCAGTACTTC. It is translated as CASSEGDRFLETQYF.

The V and J genes are TRBV6-6 and TRBJ1-1; unclear D gene. The CDR3 loop spans 14 amino acids. Germline V gene data show CDR1 as MNHNY and CDR2 as SVGAGI (reference sequence). V was pared by 2 bases and J by 0 bases, with 7 bases between. CDR3 region: CASSYLRMNTEAFF. The CDR3 DNA reads as TGTGCCAGCAGTTACCTACGTATGAACACTGAAGCTTTCTTT.

The V and J genes are TRBV11-3 and TRBJ2-7; 7 bases match TRBD2. This CDR3 has 17 residues. V was pared by 3 bases and J by 7 bases, with 18 bases of the junction left unmatched. CDR1 and CDR2 (germline): SGHNT, YENEEA. For the CDR3, the DNA is TGTGCCAGCAGCTTCCCCGTAATGGGGGGAGGGCCGGGAGAGCAGTACTTC. Translating it yields CASSFPVMGGGPGEQYF.

CDR3 coding DNA: TGTGCCTGGAGTGGAGGGACAAGCAATCAGCCCCAGCATTTT. This codes for CAWSGGTSNQPQHF. V gene TRBV30 combines with J gene TRBJ1-5, with D perhaps TRBD1 (6 bases). This CDR3 comprises 14 residues. The V gene lost 1 base and the J gene lost 1 base, with 8 bases spanning the gap. Germline-derived CDR1 and CDR2 are GTSNPN and SVGIG (reference sequence).

The chain uses TRBV13 and TRBJ1-1, with TRBD1 matching over 8 bases. CDR1 and CDR2 from the germline V gene are PRHDT and FYEKMQ (reference sequence). The V segment lost 4 bases and the J segment 4 bases; nucleotides outside the gene matches: 5. The CDR3 is made up of 14 amino acids. CDR3 region: CASSYIGQGTEAFF. The CDR3 DNA reads as TGTGCCAGCAGCTACATCGGACAGGGCACTGAAGCTTTCTTT.

V gene TRBV15 combines with J gene TRBJ1-5, with 8 positions matching TRBD1. Losses at the gene ends were 5 bases for V and 1 base for J; bases not matched to a gene: 4. This CDR3 spans 15 amino acids. CDR1 is LNHNV and CDR2 is YYDKDF in the germline V gene (reference sequence). The CDR3 loop is CATSLTGVSNQPQHF. CDR3 nucleotides: TGTGCCACCAGCTTGACAGGGGTAAGCAATCAGCCCCAGCATTTT.

The chain recombines TRBV7-2 with TRBJ1-5; 8 positions match TRBD1. The V and J ends lost 1 base and 6 bases, in that order; junction bases with no gene match: 5. The length of the CDR3 is 15 residues. Germline V gene lookup returns CDR1 SGHTA and CDR2 FQGNSA. CDR3 residues: CASSLVGRGLQPQHF. The CDR3, as DNA: TGTGCCAGCAGCTTAGTTGGCAGGGGGCTTCAGCCCCAGCATTTT.